These 25 T cell receptor beta chains share one sample of origin, sequenced in a study of T cell repertoires in cytomegalovirus infection. Via MiXCR, TCRdb re-called the reads, giving one row per CDR3 protein. The table lists approximately 120,000 distinct CDR3 sequences, more than 25% of them singletons, with under 70% in the top ten. These receptors' antigens are unknown. This sample comprised CD8+ T cells from cultured PBMCs, obtained from culture after CMV antigen stimulation. The receptors here all came from a human donor in good health (CMV status not recorded). Some clones in this sample may be carry-over from other donors' samples.

This clonotype has at least ten counts. This sequence joins TRBV15 and TRBJ1-2; TRBD1 matches at 8 bases. Trimming removed 0 bases from V and 1 base from J; junction bases left unmatched: 4. The germline gives CDR1 LNHNV, CDR2 YYDKDF (reference sequence). This CDR3 is 16 amino acids long. The CDR3 bases are TGTGCCACCAGCAGAGACAGGGGGCCGGATAACTATGGCTACACCTTC. This encodes CATSRDRGPDNYGYTF.

In this sample, this clonotype turned up a few times. The V call is TRBV11-2, the J call TRBJ2-7; no clear D. This CDR3 comprises 12 residues. Trimming stripped 3 bases from V and 6 bases from J, with 9 bases between. Germline CDR1 SGHAT, CDR2 FQNNGV. This CDR3 is CASSLWRREQYF. CDR3 bases: TGTGCCAGCAGCTTGTGGCGCCGCGAGCAGTACTTC.

The rearrangement links TRBV6-6 to TRBJ2-1; 12 bases match TRBD2. The germline V gene has CDR1 MNHNY and CDR2 SVGAGI (reference sequence). The CDR3 runs to 20 residues. The J segment lost 5 bases and the V segment lost 4 bases, leaving 18 bases of the junction unmatched. The CDR3 region has the DNA TGTGCCAGCAGTTTACTCATGCTAGCGGGGGGGCTGGAGGGGCACAATGAGCAGTTCTTC. This codes for CASSLLMLAGGLEGHNEQFF.

The CDR3 bases are TGTGCTAGTGGAGGACTATATGGCTACACCTTC. Translating it yields CASGGLYGYTF. This chain uses TRBV12-5 with TRBJ1-2, with D unclear. The CDR3 consists of 11 residues. Germline-derived CDR1 and CDR2 are LGHNT and FRNRAP. The ends were cut back, 6 bases at V and 5 bases at J, with 7 bases in the middle.

This clonotype was detected ten times or more. The chain links TRBV7-2 to TRBJ1-1; 8 nucleotides align to TRBD1. J was trimmed by 5 bases and V by 1 base; bases with no gene match: 12. The CDR3 contains 17 residues. Germline V gene lookup returns CDR1 SGHTA and CDR2 FQGNSA. This CDR3 is CASSLVSQGAWGTEAFF. CDR3 nucleotide sequence: TGTGCCAGCAGCTTAGTGTCCCAGGGGGCTTGGGGAACTGAAGCTTTCTTT. Filled out from reference TRBV7-2 and TRBJ1-1, the complete variable domain reads GAGVSQSPSNKVTEKGKDVELRCDPISGHTALYWYRQSLGQGLEFLIYFQGNSAPDKSGLPSDRFSAERTGGSVSTLTIQRTQQEDSAVYLCASSLVSQGAWGTEAFFGQGTRLTVV.

The V gene is TRBV12-3 or TRBV12-4, the J gene TRBJ1-2; possibly TRBD1 for D (6 bases). V was cut by 6 bases and J by 1 base, with 15 bases left in between. The CDR3 extends over 15 amino acids. The CDR3 spells CASSPGAAGNYGYTF. The DNA for the CDR3 is TGTGCCAGCAGCCCAGGGGCCGCGGGTAACTATGGCTACACCTTC.

The rearrangement links TRBV29-1 to TRBJ1-2; D perhaps matches TRBD1 (5 bases). This CDR3 has 15 amino acids. Looked up from germline, CDR1 is SQVTM and CDR2 is ANQGSEA. Trimming stripped 0 bases from V and 2 bases from J, with 13 bases between. The DNA for the CDR3 is TGCAGCGTTGAAGATTTGTCCGACAGAAACTATGGCTACACCTTC. Translation gives CSVEDLSDRNYGYTF. Supplemented by reference TRBV29-1 and TRBJ1-2, the full variable domain reads SAVISQKPSRDICQRGTSLTIQCQVDSQVTMMFWYRQQPGQSLTLIATANQGSEATYESGFVIDKFPISRPNLTFSTLTVSNMSPEDSSIYLCSVEDLSDRNYGYTFGSGTRLTVV.

This clonotype has just a few counts. In DNA, the CDR3 is TGTGCCAGCAGCCAAGATTGGGGGCCTCTTAATTCACCCCTCCACTTT. As protein: CASSQDWGPLNSPLHF. The V call is TRBV4-2, the J call TRBJ1-6; TRBD1 might be the D (6 bases). The CDR3 runs 16 residues. Germline CDR1 LGHNA, CDR2 YNFKEQ. V was pared by 0 bases and J by 6 bases, with 12 bases between.

This rearrangement joins TRBV27 to TRBJ2-5; D may correspond to TRBD1 or TRBD2 (5 bases each). Trimming removed 5 bases at V and 1 base at J, with 5 bases between. This CDR3 contains 12 residues. Germline-derived CDR1 and CDR2 are MNHEY and SMNVEV (reference sequence). DNA of the CDR3: TGTGCCAGCAGTGGGGGCCAAGAGACCCAGTACTTC. Translation gives CASSGGQETQYF.

V is TRBV27 and J is TRBJ2-3; the match to TRBD2 covers 10 bases. This CDR3 region has 17 residues. V dropped 1 base and J dropped 1; count of bases not matched to a gene: 5. The germline CDR1 and CDR2 sequences are MNHEY and SMNVEV (reference sequence). CDR3 region: CASSLLQSGGGTDTQYF. The CDR3 nucleotides read TGTGCCAGCAGTTTATTACAGAGCGGGGGGGGCACAGATACGCAGTATTTT.

This clonotype appeared many times. The chain uses TRBV7-2 and TRBJ2-2; 9 bases are shared with TRBD1. The CDR3 has 18 amino acids. After removal of 5 bases from V and 7 bases from J, the junction contained 17 bases not matched to a gene. CDR1 is SGHTA and CDR2 is FQGNSA in the germline V gene. CDR3 nucleotide sequence: TGTGCCAGCAGCCCATCATCAGCGCCGGGACAGGGTGTCGGGGAGCTGTTTTTT. It specifies CASSPSSAPGQGVGELFF.

The chain is built from TRBV6-2 or TRBV6-3 and TRBJ2-5, with 8 positions matching TRBD1. Germline V gene lookup returns CDR1 MNHEY and CDR2 SVGEGT. With V trimmed by 5 bases and J by 5 bases, 10 bases remained unmatched. This CDR3 has 15 residues. Here the CDR3 reads CASSGPGQAGETQYF. The CDR3 DNA follows: TGTGCCAGCAGTGGACCGGGACAGGCAGGGGAGACCCAGTACTTC.

In its sample, this clonotype was seen a few times. V gene TRBV7-9 combines with J gene TRBJ1-2; unclear D gene. Trimming removed 1 base at V and 3 bases at J, with 15 bases between. The length of the CDR3 is 16 residues. The germline CDR1 and CDR2 sequences are SEHNR and FQNEAQ (reference sequence). CDR3 nucleotides: TGTGCCAGCAGCTTAGGACTGACGCTTCCCTACTATGGCTACACCTTC. Its protein product is CASSLGLTLPYYGYTF.

This clonotype was seen a handful of times. The CDR3: CASSPTEGYGYNEQFF. CDR3 DNA sequence: TGTGCCAGCAGCCCAACCGAGGGGTATGGGTACAATGAGCAGTTCTTC. The V gene is TRBV7-2, the J gene TRBJ2-1; D assignment may be TRBD1 or TRBD2 (5 bases each). Between the trimmed V and J ends, which lost 5 bases and 4 bases, there was a span of 18 bases. The length of the CDR3 is 16 residues. CDR1 and CDR2 from the germline V gene are SGHTA and FQGNSA.

A few counts support this clonotype. The chain uses TRBV20-1 and TRBJ2-3, with D maybe TRBD2 (6 bases). Germline V lookup: CDR1 DFQATT, CDR2 SNEGSKA (reference sequence). The CDR3 length is 18 residues. V lost 3 bases and J lost 0, with 22 bases in between. CDR3 in DNA: TGCAGTGCTAGGCGGGGAACAAGTAGGTTCTCTAGCACAGATACGCAGTATTTT. It codes for CSARRGTSRFSSTDTQYF.

This clonotype was picked up many times. CDR3 amino acids: CASSFWGSQGETQYF. DNA of the CDR3: TGTGCCAGCAGCTTTTGGGGTAGCCAGGGAGAGACCCAGTACTTC. V and J are TRBV7-2 and TRBJ2-5; tentative D call: TRBD1 (5 bases). The germline gives CDR1 SGHTA, CDR2 FQGNSA. V was shortened by 3 bases and J by 4 bases, with 15 bases between the two germline ends. This CDR3 contains 15 residues.

This clonotype has more than one count but fewer than ten. The chain uses TRBV7-6 and TRBJ2-2, with 7 bases lining up with TRBD1. The CDR3 runs to 13 residues. Germline loops: CDR1 SGHVS, CDR2 FNYEAQ. Germline trimming cut 6 bases from V and 6 bases from J; bases unmatched to any gene: 4. In DNA, the CDR3 is TGTGCCAGCAGGAACAGGGGTGCCGGGGAGCTGTTTTTT. As protein: CASRNRGAGELFF.

The chain links TRBV4-3 to TRBJ2-2, with 10 positions matching TRBD1. With V trimmed by 0 bases and J by 4 bases, 8 bases remained unmatched. In germline, CDR1 is LGHNA, CDR2 YSLEER. CDR3 length: 18 amino acids. This CDR3 is CASSQEDRGRFLTGELFF. CDR3 in DNA: TGCGCCAGCAGCCAAGAAGACAGGGGGCGCTTTCTCACCGGGGAGCTGTTTTTT.

This clonotype was seen more than once but under ten times. This chain joins TRBV12-3 or TRBV12-4 and TRBJ2-3, with a tentative D call TRBD2 (6 bases). This CDR3 comprises 10 residues. V was shortened by 8 bases and J by 6 bases, with 6 bases between the two germline ends. CDR3: CASRGDTQYF. For the CDR3, the DNA is TGTGCCAGCCGGGGGGATACGCAGTATTTT.

The V gene is TRBV12-3 or TRBV12-4, the J gene TRBJ1-1; the match to TRBD1 covers 9 bases. The CDR3 is 17 residues long. V lost 1 base to trimming and J lost 0 bases; unmatched junction nucleotides: 6. This chain's CDR3 is CASSLGQGEVMNTEAFF. DNA for the CDR3: TGTGCCAGCAGTTTAGGACAGGGGGAGGTTATGAACACTGAAGCTTTCTTT.

This clonotype was recorded only once. The chain links TRBV19 to TRBJ2-5; TRBD2 matches 13 bases. The J segment lost 3 bases and the V segment lost 5 bases, leaving 6 bases of the junction unmatched. The CDR3 has 16 amino acids. Germline V gene lookup returns CDR1 LNHDA and CDR2 SQIVND (reference sequence). CDR3 coding DNA: TGTGCCAGTAGTGTTAGCGGACTAGCGGGGGAAGAGACCCAGTACTTC. It codes for CASSVSGLAGEETQYF.

This chain uses TRBV6-8 with TRBJ1-5; 7 nucleotides line up with TRBD1. The length of the CDR3 is 14 residues. V lost 0 bases and J lost 6; bases outside the gene matches: 2. Germline values: CDR1 MNHGY, CDR2 SAAAGT. The CDR3: CASSYSTGTQPQHF. The DNA of the CDR3 is TGTGCCAGCAGTTACTCGACAGGGACTCAGCCCCAGCATTTT.

This clonotype showed up many times. The chain recombines TRBV12-3 or TRBV12-4 with TRBJ2-3, with TRBD1 identical over 12 bases. The CDR3 consists of 15 residues. Unmatched junction bases numbered 8, after V lost 7 bases and J lost 6 bases. In DNA form, the CDR3 reads TGTGCCAGCAATCCGGGACAGGGGGCTTGGGATACGCAGTATTTT. This gives the protein CASNPGQGAWDTQYF.

The rearrangement links TRBV6-1 to TRBJ2-5; maybe TRBD1 (5 bases). The CDR3 extends over 13 amino acids. The germline CDR1 and CDR2 sequences are MNHNS and SASEGT. V was clipped by 8 bases and J by 5 bases, with 15 bases between them. The CDR3 protein is CASGTWGTETQYF. DNA of the CDR3: TGTGCCAGCGGAACTTGGGGCACGGAGACCCAGTACTTC.

This clonotype is classed as medium-sized. The rearrangement joins TRBV7-2 to TRBJ2-6; no reliable D call. The V gene's germline CDR1 is SGHTA and CDR2 FQGNSA. Trimming left V 3 bases short and J 0 bases short, with 12 bases between. CDR3 length: 17 residues. CDR3 region: CASSFTVQTSGANVLTF. CDR3 DNA sequence: TGTGCCAGCAGCTTTACGGTTCAGACCTCTGGGGCCAACGTCCTGACTTTC.